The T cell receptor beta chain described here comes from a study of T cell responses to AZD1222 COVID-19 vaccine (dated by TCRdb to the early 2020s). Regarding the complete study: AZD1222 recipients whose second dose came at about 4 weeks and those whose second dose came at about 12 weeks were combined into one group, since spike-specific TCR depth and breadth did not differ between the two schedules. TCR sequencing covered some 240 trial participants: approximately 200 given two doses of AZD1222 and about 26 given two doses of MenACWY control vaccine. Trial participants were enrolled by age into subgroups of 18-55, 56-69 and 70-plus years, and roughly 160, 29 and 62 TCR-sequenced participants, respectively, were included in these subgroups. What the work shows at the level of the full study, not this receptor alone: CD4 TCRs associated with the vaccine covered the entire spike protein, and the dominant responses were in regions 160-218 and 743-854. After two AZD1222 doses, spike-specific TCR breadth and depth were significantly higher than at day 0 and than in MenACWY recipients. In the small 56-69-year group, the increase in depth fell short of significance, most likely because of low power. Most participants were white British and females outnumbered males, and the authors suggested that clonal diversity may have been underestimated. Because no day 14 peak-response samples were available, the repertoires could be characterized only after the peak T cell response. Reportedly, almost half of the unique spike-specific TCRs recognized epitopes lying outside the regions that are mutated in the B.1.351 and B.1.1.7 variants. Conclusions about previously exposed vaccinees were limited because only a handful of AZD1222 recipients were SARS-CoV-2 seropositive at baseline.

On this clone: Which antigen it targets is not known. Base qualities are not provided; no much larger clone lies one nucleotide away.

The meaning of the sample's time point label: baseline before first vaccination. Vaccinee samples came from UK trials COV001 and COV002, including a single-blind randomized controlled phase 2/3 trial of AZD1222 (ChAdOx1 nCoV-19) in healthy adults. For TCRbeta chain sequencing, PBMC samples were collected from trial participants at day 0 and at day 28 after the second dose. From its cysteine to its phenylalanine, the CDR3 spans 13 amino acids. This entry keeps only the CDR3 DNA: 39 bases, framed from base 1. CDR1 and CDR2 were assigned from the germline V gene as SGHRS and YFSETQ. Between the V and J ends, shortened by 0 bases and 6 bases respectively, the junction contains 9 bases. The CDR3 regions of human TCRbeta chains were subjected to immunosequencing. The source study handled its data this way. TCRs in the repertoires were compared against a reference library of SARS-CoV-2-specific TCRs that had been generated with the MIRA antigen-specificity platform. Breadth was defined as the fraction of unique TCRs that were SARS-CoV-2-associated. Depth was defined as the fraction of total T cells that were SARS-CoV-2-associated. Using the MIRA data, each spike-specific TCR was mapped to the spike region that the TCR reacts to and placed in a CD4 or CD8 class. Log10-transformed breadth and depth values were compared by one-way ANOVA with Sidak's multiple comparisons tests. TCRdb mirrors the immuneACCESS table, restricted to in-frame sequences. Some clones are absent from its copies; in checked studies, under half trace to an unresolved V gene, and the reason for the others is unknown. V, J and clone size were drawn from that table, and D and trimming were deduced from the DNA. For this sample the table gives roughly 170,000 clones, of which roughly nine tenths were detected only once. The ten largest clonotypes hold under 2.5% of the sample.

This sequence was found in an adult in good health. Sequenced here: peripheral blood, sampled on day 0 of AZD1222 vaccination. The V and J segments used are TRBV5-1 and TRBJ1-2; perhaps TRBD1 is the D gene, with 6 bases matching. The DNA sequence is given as TGCGCCAGCAGCTTGGCGGCAGGGGATGGCTACACCTTC. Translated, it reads CASSLAAGDGYTF.